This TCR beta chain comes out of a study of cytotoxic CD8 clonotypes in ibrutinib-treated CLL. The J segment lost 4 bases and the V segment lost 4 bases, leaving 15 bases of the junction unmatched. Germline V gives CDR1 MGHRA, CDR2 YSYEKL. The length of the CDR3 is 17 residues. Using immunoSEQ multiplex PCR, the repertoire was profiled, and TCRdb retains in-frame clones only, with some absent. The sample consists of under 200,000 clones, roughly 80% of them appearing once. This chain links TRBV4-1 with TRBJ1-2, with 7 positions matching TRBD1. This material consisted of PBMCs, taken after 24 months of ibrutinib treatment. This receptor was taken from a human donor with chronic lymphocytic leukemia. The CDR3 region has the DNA TGCGCCAGCAGCCTGAACTACCTTGCACAGGGGACCTATGGCTACACCTTC. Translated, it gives CASSLNYLAQGTYGYTF.